The 3 T cell receptor beta chains below come from one sample, sequenced in a study of response to subunit inactivated influenza vaccine. TCRdb called the RT-PCR reads again in MiXCR, with one record for every CDR3 protein. The sample lists roughly 650,000 distinct CDR3 sequences, approximately 14% occurring once. Sequences were derived from PBMCs from blood, sampled about 11 days after vaccination. These receptors were collected from a man between 45 and 60 years old who received an inactivated influenza vaccine.

V and J are TRBV4-2 and TRBJ1-4, with 7 bases that match TRBD1. This CDR3 comprises 16 residues. With V trimmed by 3 bases and J by 8 bases, 12 bases remained unmatched. Germline V gene sequence: CDR1 LGHNA, CDR2 YNFKEQ. The CDR3 sequence is CASSHADRSGREKLFF. CDR3 sequence (DNA): TGTGCCAGCAGCCATGCGGACAGGTCCGGTCGGGAAAAACTGTTTTTT.

Note on this clonotype: A read error may produce the germline difference seen at one junction end. The chain employs TRBV28 and TRBJ2-1; no clear D. Germline V CDR1 and CDR2: MDHEN, SYDVKM. The CDR3 loop spans 15 amino acids. Written as DNA, the CDR3 is TGTGCCAGCAGTTTACCGCGGAGCTCCTACAGTGAGCAGTTCTTC. Protein sequence: CASSLPRSSYSEQFF.

This clonotype was counted ten times or more. The junction differs from germline at one of its ends, possibly a read error. The CDR3 DNA is TGTGCCAGCAGCTTAGCGGGAACAGTGAACACTGAAGCTTTCTTT. It encodes CASSLAGTVNTEAFF. The chain combines TRBV5-1 with TRBJ1-1; D gene uncertain. Germline lookup yields CDR1 SGHRS and CDR2 YFSETQ. This CDR3 comprises 15 residues. The full variable domain, its missing parts supplied by reference TRBV5-1 and TRBJ1-1, is KAGVTQTPRYLIKTRGQQVTLSCSPISGHRSVSWYQQTPGQGLQFLFEYFSETQRNKGNFPGRFSGRQFSNSRSEMNVSTLELGDSALYLCASSLAGTVNTEAFFGQGTRLTVV.